The rows below give T cell receptor beta chains drawn from one sample of a study of vaccination and CD4 T cells after COVID-19. TCRdb re-called the PCR reads through MiXCR, storing one row per CDR3 protein. The table has about 20,000 distinct CDR3 sequences, roughly 60% seen once. Antigen specificity for these receptors is unknown. The sequenced sample was CD4+ T cells from blood, cultured in vitro, obtained before SARS-CoV-2 vaccination. Receptors were obtained from a human donor who had recovered from COVID-19. CDR3s include the opening cysteine and the closing phenylalanine or tryptophan.

v_gene	j_gene	CDR3aa
TRBV5-8	TRBJ1-5	CASSLRPNQPQHF
TRBV19	TRBJ2-4	CASTKGTGVNIQYF
TRBV2	TRBJ1-5	CASRRGALRLGNWPQHF
TRBV19	TRBJ2-7	CASSKFPGTASYEQYF
TRBV20-1	TRBJ2-7	CSARDGRDFAKEQYF
TRBV28	TRBJ1-2	CASRTEGGVGYTF
TRBV18	TRBJ2-1	CASSGQGARSYNEQFF
TRBV24-1	TRBJ2-4	CATSESGGGIQYF
TRBV6-4	TRBJ1-1	CASSDRDNTEAFF
TRBV6-2/TRBV6-3	TRBJ1-1	CASSYQPIPTEAFF
TRBV28	TRBJ1-6	CASSLLAGGQYNSPLHF
TRBV7-3	TRBJ2-1	CASSLGAEQFF
TRBV20-1	TRBJ2-1	CSAFGRAYNEQFF
TRBV6-2/TRBV6-3	TRBJ2-5	CASRASGIQETQYF
TRBV27	TRBJ2-1	CASRGGAHNEQFF
TRBV7-2	TRBJ2-7	CASSLVLGQRTYEQYF
TRBV6-1	TRBJ2-7	CASRAQGYEQYF
TRBV7-3	TRBJ1-1	CASSVRGDTEAFF
TRBV6-1	TRBJ2-5	CASSRGTGAQETQYF
TRBV10-3	TRBJ2-2	CAISEGTGELFF
TRBV7-5	TRBJ2-7	CISVSEAFTRGSILYF
TRBV6-2/TRBV6-3	TRBJ2-7	CASKPSGISYEQYF
TRBV30	TRBJ2-5	CAWSDRVGLETQYF
TRBV4-3	TRBJ2-5	CASSPGRDRGGETQYF
TRBV20-1	TRBJ2-6	CSARQGGGANVLTF
TRBV10-3	TRBJ1-1	CATHGQGNVGTEAFF
TRBV6-1	TRBJ2-1	CASRESLSGPYNEQFF
TRBV6-5	TRBJ2-1	CASSYSLAGAALMEQFF
TRBV10-3	TRBJ2-1	CAISESSGRFNEQFF
TRBV20-1	TRBJ1-5	CSALRGGARSEPQHF
TRBV7-9	TRBJ1-2	CASSPWEVPNYGYTF
TRBV5-1	TRBJ1-1	CASSLGSQGATEAFF
TRBV30	TRBJ2-5	CAWSVGVGPSMETQYF
TRBV6-1	TRBJ1-2	CASRNRQDYGYTF
TRBV11-2	TRBJ1-2	CASSPGQGYGYTF
TRBV2	TRBJ1-2	CASTPGGYGYTF
TRBV7-2	TRBJ2-4	CASSLERGPRAKNIQYF
TRBV12-3/TRBV12-4	TRBJ1-1	CASSLRDLNTEAFF
TRBV6-1	TRBJ2-7	CASSRGQGPYEQYF
TRBV20-1	TRBJ1-2	CSAIEGYGYTF
TRBV2	TRBJ2-7	CASSDLASNYEQYF
TRBV27	TRBJ2-1	CASSLFYGTSAEQFF
TRBV11-1	TRBJ2-5	CASSLDRQETQYF
TRBV28	TRBJ2-5	CASSSRKAGVSQETQYF
TRBV2	TRBJ1-5	CASSQFREYQPQHF
TRBV20-1	TRBJ1-2	CSARDLGTHNYGYTF
TRBV24-1	TRBJ2-7	CATSDPGQGSYEQYF
TRBV20-1	TRBJ2-5	CSAPGAQGFQETQYF
TRBV7-9	TRBJ1-5	CASSSPGQGMQPQHF
TRBV6-1	TRBJ1-2	CASSEDRSYGYTF
TRBV19	TRBJ1-5	CASSITGYSNQPQHF